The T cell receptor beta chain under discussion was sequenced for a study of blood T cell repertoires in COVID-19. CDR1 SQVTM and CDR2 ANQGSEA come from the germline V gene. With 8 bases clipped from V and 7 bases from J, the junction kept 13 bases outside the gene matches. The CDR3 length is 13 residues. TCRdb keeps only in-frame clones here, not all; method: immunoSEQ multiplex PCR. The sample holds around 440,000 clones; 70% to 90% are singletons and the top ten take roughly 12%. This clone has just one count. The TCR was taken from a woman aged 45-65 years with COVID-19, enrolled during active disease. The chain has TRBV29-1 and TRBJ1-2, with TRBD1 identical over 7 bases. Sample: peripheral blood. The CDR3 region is CSTSGTVSGGYTF. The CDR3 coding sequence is TGCAGCACCTCCGGGACAGTATCCGGTGGCTACACCTTC.